Below are 21 T cell receptor beta chains sequenced from a single sample in a study of post-analysis software for immune sequencing data (dated by TCRdb to about 2015). Preparation of the library involved PCR. TCRdb names Illumina HiSeq 2500 as the instrument used. To reduce PCR and sequencing biases, unique molecular identifiers were incorporated into the TCR beta cDNA libraries. The public reads were reprocessed in TCRdb via fastp at Q25 and MiXCR, keeping in-frame beta chains. Identical CDR3 proteins give one entry, which carries the most common genes and DNA. Across this sample there are fewer than 550,000 distinct CDR3 sequences, with 30% to 40% seen only once. The ten largest clones capture 6% of the sample. These receptors' antigens are unknown. Points the paper makes about the study in general: A handful of TRBV segments, including TRBV5-6, TRBV5-1 and TRBV20-1, were significantly more frequent in patients than controls.

What was sequenced was blood. The receptor source for this set is a girl aged 2-17 years with multiple sclerosis.

This chain links TRBV7-9 with TRBJ1-2; 8 positions agree with TRBD1. The V and J ends lost 4 bases and 7 bases, in that order; junction bases with no gene match: 5. The CDR3 consists of 13 residues. Looked up from germline, CDR1 is SEHNR and CDR2 is FQNEAQ (reference sequence). In DNA, the CDR3 is TGTGCCAGCAGCTCAGGACAGGGTACTGGCTACACCTTC. It translates to CASSSGQGTGYTF.

This chain joins TRBV5-1 and TRBJ2-7, with D possibly being TRBD1 (6 bases). Trimming took off 0 bases at V and 4 bases at J, with 11 bases between the two ends. Looked up from germline, CDR1 is SGHRS and CDR2 is YFSETQ. The CDR3 spans 14 residues. CDR3 region: CASSLGGREYEQYF. The CDR3 DNA reads TGCGCCAGCAGCTTGGGGGGGCGTGAGTACGAGCAGTACTTC.

This clonotype was recorded at least ten times. The genes are TRBV7-8 and TRBJ2-7; no definite D call. V gave up 0 bases and J gave up 3 bases, with 3 bases separating them. CDR3 length: 12 residues. Germline CDR1 reads SGHVS; CDR2 reads FQNEAQ. The CDR3 nucleotides are TGTGCCAGCAGCTTAGCGCTCTACGAGCAGTACTTC. Its protein is CASSLALYEQYF. The full variable domain, its missing parts supplied by reference TRBV7-8 and TRBJ2-7, is GAGVSQSPRYKVAKRGQDVALRCDPISGHVSLFWYQQALGQGPEFLTYFQNEAQLDKSGLPSDRFFAERPEGSVSTLKIQRTQQEDSAVYLCASSLALYEQYFGPGTRLTVT.

This chain links TRBV5-1 with TRBJ2-5, with 9 bases aligning to TRBD1. Per germline, CDR1 SGHRS and CDR2 YFSETQ. The CDR3 totals 16 residues. Trimming removed 4 bases from V and 5 bases from J; junction bases left unmatched: 12. CDR3 in amino acids: CASSSQGQGRSETQYF. The CDR3 DNA is TGCGCCAGCAGCAGCCAGGGACAGGGTCGGTCTGAGACCCAGTACTTC.

The CDR3 loop reads CASSRGQSLEAFF. The CDR3 bases are TGTGCCAGCAGCCGGGGACAGTCCCTTGAAGCTTTCTTT. The rearrangement uses TRBV7-9 and TRBJ1-1; 7 bases agree with TRBD1. Germline CDR1 and CDR2: SEHNR and FQNEAQ (reference sequence). Trimming removed 5 bases from V and 7 bases from J; junction bases left unmatched: 7. The CDR3 spans 13 residues.

This chain links TRBV7-9 with TRBJ1-2; D is possibly TRBD1 (6 bases). This CDR3 is built from 15 residues. The V end was cut by 4 bases, the J end by 7 bases, with 19 bases between. Germline CDR1 reads SEHNR; CDR2 reads FQNEAQ (reference sequence). CDR3 coding DNA: TGTGCCAGCAGCTCTTCCCCCCAAGGGGGTGCTGGCTACACCTTC. Amino acids: CASSSSPQGGAGYTF.

This clonotype was seen more than once but under ten times. The chain joins TRBV5-5 to TRBJ1-1; a possible D gene is TRBD1 (6 bases). Trimming took 0 bases from V and 7 from J, leaving 16 bases between them. CDR3 length equals 15 residues. Germline-derived CDR1 and CDR2 are SGHKS and YYEKEE (reference sequence). The CDR3 DNA follows: TGTGCCAGCAGCTTGGACGGAGGGGGGGGCTTTGAAGCTTTCTTT. Its protein product is CASSLDGGGGFEAFF.

The DNA of the CDR3 is TGCAGTGCTCCCCAGCGTAGCGGGGGGACCTCCCCTAGCACAGATACGCAGTATTTT. The encoded protein is CSAPQRSGGTSPSTDTQYF. The chain has TRBV20-1 and TRBJ2-3, with TRBD2 matching over 10 bases. The CDR3 runs to 19 residues. Trimming took 5 bases from V and 0 from J; bases not matched to a gene: 17. The germline CDR1 and CDR2 sequences are DFQATT and SNEGSKA (reference sequence).

V is TRBV15 and J is TRBJ2-5, with D possibly matching TRBD1 (6 bases). The end of the DNA is better explained by TRBJ2-7, so the J call may be wrong. Germline V gene sequence: CDR1 LNHNV, CDR2 YYDKDF (reference sequence). The CDR3 sequence is 13 residues long. CDR3 bases: TGTGCCACCAGCATACTACAGGGACGCGAGCAGTACTTC. Translation gives CATSILQGREQYF.

This clonotype was picked up many times. The CDR3 region is CASSEPGNTEAFF. CDR3 nucleotide sequence: TGTGCCAGCAGTGAACCAGGGAACACTGAAGCTTTCTTT. The chain is built from TRBV6-1 and TRBJ1-1; D unclear. Trimming took 2 bases from V and 1 from J, leaving 5 bases between them. This CDR3 is 13 amino acids long. Germline CDR1 is MNHNS and CDR2 is SASEGT.

Turning to this clonotype: A read error may produce the germline difference seen at one junction end. The rearrangement uses TRBV7-7 and TRBJ2-7; D unclear. Germline V lookup: CDR1 SSHAT, CDR2 FNYEAQ (reference sequence). This CDR3 contains 13 residues. The CDR3 DNA reads as TGTGCTAGCAGCTTAACCACCTCTGGCGAGCAGTACTTC. This sequence encodes CASSLTTSGEQYF.

The chain employs TRBV12-3 or TRBV12-4 and TRBJ2-6, with TRBD1 identical over 8 bases. The CDR3 is 17 residues long. V dropped 2 bases and J dropped 2; count of bases not matched to a gene: 5. In DNA, the CDR3 is TGTGCCAGCAGTTTAACTACAGGGGGAACTGGGGCCAACGTCCTGACTTTC. Protein: CASSLTTGGTGANVLTF.

The CDR3 sequence: CASSSAPGQGYNKNIQYF. The CDR3 DNA follows: TGTGCCAGCAGTTCGGCTCCGGGACAGGGATATAACAAAAACATTCAGTACTTC. This rearrangement joins TRBV27 to TRBJ2-7, with TRBD1 matching over 9 bases. With the DNA end fitting TRBJ2-4 better, the J assignment may be wrong. CDR1 MNHEY and CDR2 SMNVEV come from the germline V gene (reference sequence). The CDR3 runs 18 residues.

This chain links TRBV5-1 with TRBJ1-2; no clear D gene. CDR3 length: 13 amino acids. Germline V gene lookup returns CDR1 SGHRS and CDR2 YFSETQ. Trimming stripped 4 bases from V and 8 bases from J, with 15 bases between. CDR3 DNA: TGCGCCAGCAGCCCTATACTTACGCAGGGCTACACCTTC. This encodes CASSPILTQGYTF. Combining the CDR3 with reference TRBV5-1 and TRBJ1-2 gives the whole variable domain KAGVTQTPRYLIKTRGQQVTLSCSPISGHRSVSWYQQTPGQGLQFLFEYFSETQRNKGNFPGRFSGRQFSNSRSEMNVSTLELGDSALYLCASSPILTQGYTFGSGTRLTVV.

This clonotype was recorded a few times. The J gene is TRBJ1-1, the V gene TRBV28, with D possibly matching TRBD1 (5 bases). The CDR3 extends over 16 amino acids. The germline V gene has CDR1 MDHEN and CDR2 SYDVKM. V was pared by 5 bases and J by 2 bases, with 18 bases between. Here the CDR3 DNA reads TGTGCCAGCAGTCCCCGGCAGGGAAGTAGAAACACTGAAGCTTTCTTT. Protein: CASSPRQGSRNTEAFF.

This clonotype was detected only a few times. The J gene is TRBJ2-1, the V gene TRBV20-1; perhaps TRBD2 as D (7 bases). The germline V gene encodes CDR1 DFQATT and CDR2 SNEGSKA (reference sequence). Trimming shortened V by 3 bases and J by 3 bases, and 12 bases separated the two germline ends. CDR3 length equals 14 residues. CDR3 loop: CSARTGGLYNEQFF. CDR3 bases: TGCAGTGCTAGGACGGGGGGCCTCTACAATGAGCAGTTCTTC.

This clonotype has a handful of counts. The rearrangement uses TRBV24-1 and TRBJ1-2; the D gene is possibly TRBD1 (5 bases). V lost 10 bases and J 2 bases, leaving 13 bases between the germline ends. This CDR3 comprises 13 residues. Germline V gives CDR1 KGHDR, CDR2 SFDVKD. The CDR3: CATTAGPNYGYTF. In DNA form, the CDR3 reads TGTGCCACAACGGCAGGGCCGAACTATGGCTACACCTTC.

This clonotype was detected a few times. The genes are TRBV9 and TRBJ1-5; a possible D gene is TRBD1 (6 bases). V was clipped by 3 bases and J by 2 bases, with 15 bases between them. CDR1 is SGDLS and CDR2 is YYNGEE in the germline V gene. The CDR3 has 16 residues. CDR3 sequence (DNA): TGTGCCAGCAGCGAGGGGAACAGGGTCGGCAATCAGCCCCAGCATTTT. It translates to CASSEGNRVGNQPQHF. Supplemented by reference TRBV9 and TRBJ1-5, the full variable domain reads DSGVTQTPKHLITATGQRVTLRCSPRSGDLSVYWYQQSLDQGLQFLIQYYNGEERAKGNILERFSAQQFPDLHSELNLSSLELGDSALYFCASSEGNRVGNQPQHFGDGTRLSIL.

The chain has TRBV6-6 and TRBJ2-5; no clear D gene. The J call is doubtful: the DNA matches TRBJ2-4 better. Per germline, CDR1 MNHNY and CDR2 SVGAGI (reference sequence). The CDR3 extends over 15 amino acids. The CDR3 spells CASSHDLDAENIQYF. The CDR3 region has the DNA TGTGCCAGCAGTCACGATTTGGATGCCGAAAACATTCAGTACTTC.

The chain uses TRBV7-9 and TRBJ2-6; TRBD1 aligns across 10 bases. After removal of 5 bases from V and 0 bases from J, the junction contained 13 bases not matched to a gene. The V gene's germline CDR1 is SEHNR and CDR2 FQNEAQ (reference sequence). The CDR3 length is 20 residues. CDR3 in DNA: TGTGCCAGCAGCCCCATGTCGGGGACAGGGGCTTTCTCTGGGGCCAACGTCCTGACTTTC. Its protein product is CASSPMSGTGAFSGANVLTF.

This clonotype has a handful of counts. The chain links TRBV20-1 to TRBJ1-2, with no clear D. Looked up from germline, CDR1 is DFQATT and CDR2 is SNEGSKA (reference sequence). The CDR3 runs 14 residues. The ends were cut back, 2 bases at V and 4 bases at J, with 14 bases in the middle. The CDR3 spells CSARLTVTVYGYTF. Written as DNA, the CDR3 is TGCAGTGCTAGACTGACGGTTACGGTCTATGGCTACACCTTC.